This TCR beta chain was recorded in a study of identifying expanded T cells in peripheral blood. TCRdb keeps only in-frame clones here, not all; method: immunoSEQ multiplex PCR. The sample shows under 70,000 clones, 70% to 90% of them seen only once. Study outcomes and limitations: Across healthy donors, higher total template counts meant significantly greater roughly 2-week count variance. Differentially abundant clones: approximately 1.3 between replicates, approximately 16 at roughly 2 weeks, less than 20 at four.

Of note for this clone: The antigen is undetermined.

No infections or other immune events were documented during collection. J was trimmed by 8 bases and V by 4 bases; bases with no gene match: 5. Germline CDR1 reads SGHNT; CDR2 reads YYREEE (reference sequence). The CDR3 is 14 residues long. The chain employs TRBV5-4 and TRBJ2-2; TRBD1 matches at 10 bases. The receptor was isolated from a person between 18 and 69 years old in good health. Source material: blood. The CDR3 reads CASSERTGGGELFF. CDR3 nucleotides: TGTGCCAGCAGCGAACGGACAGGGGGAGGGGAGCTGTTTTTT.